The next 7 T cell receptor beta chains were all read from a single sample in a study. Via MiXCR, TCRdb re-called the RT-PCR reads, giving one row per CDR3 protein. The profile shows about 680,000 distinct CDR3 sequences, 11% to 15% of them singletons. Sequencing used memory CD4+ T cells from blood. The receptors originated from a female donor in good health, serving as a healthy control.

The CDR3 loop reads CASSLGPGLSENTGELFF. CDR3 nucleotide sequence: TGCGCCAGCAGCTTGGGGCCAGGACTCTCGGAGAACACCGGGGAGCTGTTTTTT. The chain employs TRBV5-1 and TRBJ2-2, with a possible D match to TRBD2 (5 bases). Trimming pared 0 bases from V and 1 base from J, leaving 16 bases between. From germline, CDR1 is SGHRS and CDR2 YFSETQ. The CDR3 loop spans 18 amino acids.

CDR3: CASSARQGVDEQYF. The CDR3 region has the DNA TGTGCCAGCAGCGCTCGACAGGGAGTGGACGAGCAGTACTTC. J is TRBJ2-7 and V is TRBV9, with TRBD1 matching 7 bases. Germline V gives CDR1 SGDLS, CDR2 YYNGEE. V lost 3 bases and J lost 5; bases outside the gene matches: 8. The CDR3 runs to 14 residues.

The chain couples TRBV24-1 to TRBJ2-7, with D tentatively TRBD1 or TRBD2 (5 bases each). Germline-derived CDR1 and CDR2 are KGHDR and SFDVKD. CDR3 size: 14 residues. Trimming stripped 3 bases from V and 2 bases from J, with 10 bases between. CDR3 in amino acids: CATSDEGTPYEQYF. The CDR3 DNA follows: TGTGCCACCAGTGATGAGGGGACGCCCTACGAGCAGTACTTC.

Many counts were recorded for this clonotype. The J gene is TRBJ2-1, the V gene TRBV27; no reliable D call. V lost 5 bases to trimming and J lost 9 bases, with 14 bases between them. This CDR3 contains 13 residues. Germline values: CDR1 MNHEY, CDR2 SMNVEV (reference sequence). CDR3 region: CASSTRPGSEQFF. Here the CDR3 DNA reads TGTGCCAGCAGTACCCGACCTGGATCTGAGCAGTTCTTC.

This clonotype showed up just once. A much larger clone is a single base away; this may be a read error. V usage is TRBV7-2 and J usage is TRBJ2-7; 8 bases map to TRBD1. Germline V gene lookup returns CDR1 SGHTA and CDR2 FQGNSA. The CDR3 has 14 residues. CDR3 nucleotides: TGTGCCGGCAGCTTAGGCCTGGACAGGGATGAGCAGTACTTC. Encoded protein: CAGSLGLDRDEQYF.

This clonotype was counted only a few times. The V gene is TRBV12-3 or TRBV12-4, the J gene TRBJ1-2; 9 bases are a match to TRBD1. With 5 bases clipped from V and 1 base from J, the junction kept 8 bases outside the gene matches. The CDR3 runs 16 residues. CDR3 sequence (DNA): TGTGCCAGCAGTCCCCAGACAGGGGGTAATAACTATGGCTACACCTTC. Amino acid sequence: CASSPQTGGNNYGYTF.

The chain couples TRBV28 to TRBJ2-7, with 13 bases matching TRBD2. The CDR3 consists of 14 residues. Germline values: CDR1 MDHEN, CDR2 SYDVKM. V shed 10 bases and J 5 bases; nucleotides not matched to a gene: 8. CDR3 DNA sequence: TGTGCCATCAAAGGACTAGCGGGAGCCCACGAGCAGTACTTC. This sequence encodes CAIKGLAGAHEQYF.